The table lists the clone carrying this T cell receptor beta chain with a count of one. This sequence may be a read error, since a much larger clone differs from it by one base. This sample is part of a study of control samples from healthy donors and cancer patients. Measured with immunoSEQ multiplex PCR; TCRdb has only the in-frame clones, and not every one. The table shows 100,000 to 150,000 clones, with more than 75% occurring only once. Germline CDR1 SGHDN, CDR2 FVKESK. The germline V and J ends were trimmed by 0 bases and 0 bases, with 2 bases remaining between them. The CDR3 totals 13 residues.

The TCR was taken from a man in his forties or fifties in good health. Material: blood. The genes are TRBV14 and TRBJ1-1; D is uncertain. The DNA for the CDR3 is TGTGCCAGCAGCCAAGATCTGAACACTGAAGCTTTCTTT. Protein sequence: CASSQDLNTEAFF.